The source of this TCR beta chain is a study of blood T cell repertoires in COVID-19. Study information: T cells, B-cell-depleted T cells, or PBMCs provided the cDNA or gDNA that served as material.

Participants spanned ages about 18 to 90 years and resided in fewer than 30 US areas. This clone was detected once. Germline-derived CDR1 and CDR2 are SQVTM and ANQGSEA. V shed 2 bases and J 5 bases; nucleotides not matched to a gene: 8. The CDR3 totals 17 residues. Some clones are missing from TCRdb's copy, which holds only in-frame ones; the method was immunoSEQ multiplex PCR. The sample yields 290,000 or so clones, roughly 80% seen once. The rearrangement uses TRBV29-1 and TRBJ2-1, with 14 positions matching TRBD2. The sequencing input was PBMCs or T cells enriched from blood (not recorded which). This TCR was recovered from a man in his forties or fifties who had been exposed to COVID-19. In nucleotides, the CDR3 is TGCAGCGTTGAACGGGGACTAGCGGGAGCCTATAACAATGAGCAGTTCTTC. It translates to CSVERGLAGAYNNEQFF.